This T cell receptor (beta chain) is drawn from a study of blood T cell repertoires in COVID-19. Whole-study context: Material from acute and convalescent COVID-19 was sourced from the United States, Italy and Spain. PBMCs, B-cell-depleted T cells, or T cells provided the cDNA or gDNA that made up the material.

Per the original methods: The assay estimated nucleated cells by amplifying reference gene primers. Here immunoSEQ multiplex PCR was the method, and the copy in TCRdb shows in-frame clones only, minus some. D and trimming were read from the DNA, whereas the V and J calls and clone size are those reported in that table. The table records roughly 250,000 clones, about 73% of them present only once. Sample: peripheral blood. The sequence derives from a woman at least 80 years old with acute or convalescent COVID-19.

The CDR3 region is CASSQQQLKNTEAFF. The CDR3 DNA is TGTGCCAGCAGCCAACAACAGCTGAAGAACACTGAAGCTTTCTTT. The chain links TRBV14 to TRBJ1-1; no firm D call. This CDR3 has 15 amino acids. V lost 2 bases, J lost 1 base, and 11 bases lay in between. Germline CDR1 and CDR2: SGHDN and FVKESK.